The rows below give T cell receptor beta chains drawn from one sample of a study of T cell changes during pregnancy in multiple sclerosis. Generated by immunoSEQ multiplex PCR, the TCRdb table keeps only in-frame clones and is missing some. The sample lists around 20,000 clones, roughly 88% occurring once. The sample in question was CD8+ T cells from peripheral blood mononuclear cells, obtained after pregnancy. These receptors were taken from a female donor in good health, enrolled as a control in a pregnancy study. Each CDR3 is given with its conserved first and last residue. The order of the fields is clone size, J gene, D gene, V gene, CDR3 DNA, CDR3 protein. The D gene is left open where the match is weak. The size field is filled for only some rows; it gives once, few, many or a size class.

NA,TRBJ2-7,TRBD2,TRBV10-3,TGTGCCTCGGGAGGGGACGAGCAGTACTTC,CASGGDEQYF
NA,TRBJ2-1,TRBD2,TRBV7-3,TGTGCCAGCAGCTTGGCGGACATAGCGGGGGGGCGGAGGGAGCAGTTCTTC,CASSLADIAGGRREQFF
NA,TRBJ2-3,NA,TRBV7-9,TGTGCCAGCAGCTTAGCCCCCATAGAGAAGGATACGCAGTATTTT,CASSLAPIEKDTQYF
NA,TRBJ1-1,NA,TRBV11-2,TGTGCCAGCAGCCTCGGGGTGTACACTGAAGCTTTCTTT,CASSLGVYTEAFF
NA,TRBJ1-2,NA,TRBV5-4,TGTGCCAGCAGCTGGTGGGGAGGGGATGGCTACACCTTC,CASSWWGGDGYTF
NA,TRBJ2-1,TRBD2,TRBV5-1,TGCGCCAGCAGCTTGGAGGCAAGCGGGGGACCGTACAATGAGCAGTTCTTC,CASSLEASGGPYNEQFF
NA,TRBJ2-7,TRBD1,TRBV14,TGTGCCAGCAGCCAAGCCCCGGGACAGGCAGCCTACGAGCAGTACTTC,CASSQAPGQAAYEQYF
NA,TRBJ1-2,NA,TRBV9,TGTGCCAGCAGCTTAGGACACTTAACCGGGGGGAGTGGCTACACCTTC,CASSLGHLTGGSGYTF
NA,TRBJ2-2,NA,TRBV4-3,TGCGCCAGCAGCGACAAGAACACCGGGGAGCTGTTTTTT,CASSDKNTGELFF
NA,TRBJ1-5,TRBD1,TRBV7-9,TGTGCCAGCAGGGGGGACAGGGCGCGCAATCAGCCCCAGCATTTT,CASRGDRARNQPQHF
NA,TRBJ1-2,NA,TRBV5-1,TGCGCCAGCAGCTTGCCCCGAGGCGGACAGAACTATGGCTACACCTTC,CASSLPRGGQNYGYTF
NA,TRBJ2-1,TRBD2,TRBV19,TGTGCCAGTAGTATCCGGGGGGGCAATAATGAGCAGTTCTTC,CASSIRGGNNEQFF
few,TRBJ1-1,TRBD1,TRBV6-1,TGTGCCAGCAGGGGGGACAGGCTGGGGACTGAAGCTTTCTTT,CASRGDRLGTEAFF
NA,TRBJ2-1,NA,TRBV9,TGTGCCAGCAGCGTTTCCGGGGACTACAATGAGCAGTTCTTC,CASSVSGDYNEQFF
NA,TRBJ2-7,NA,TRBV27,TGTGCCAGCAGTTCAGGGGCCTCCTACGAGCAGTACTTC,CASSSGASYEQYF
NA,TRBJ1-1,NA,TRBV7-6,TGTGCCAGCAGCTTAGCGGAGGGGCTTGGGAACACTGAAGCTTTCTTT,CASSLAEGLGNTEAFF
NA,TRBJ1-1,NA,TRBV14,TGTGCCAGCAGCCCAGAGGACATATCCACTGAAGCTTTCTTT,CASSPEDISTEAFF
once,TRBJ1-4,TRBD1,TRBV9,TGTGCCAGCAGCGTAGGGGGACAGGGGAATGAAAAACTGTTTTTT,CASSVGGQGNEKLFF
NA,TRBJ1-5,TRBD1,TRBV27,TGTGCCAGCAGTCACAGGGGTAGCAATCAGCCCCAGCATTTT,CASSHRGSNQPQHF
NA,TRBJ2-7,NA,TRBV29-1,TGCAGCGTTGGGACTACCTACGAGCAGTACTTC,CSVGTTYEQYF
NA,TRBJ1-1,NA,TRBV30,TGTGCCTGGAGACAAACAGAAAACACTGAAGCTTTCTTT,CAWRQTENTEAFF
NA,TRBJ1-1,TRBD1,TRBV2,TGTGCCAGCAGTGGGAGGGGGCTCTTTGCTTTCTTT,CASSGRGLFAFF
NA,TRBJ1-2,NA,TRBV9,TGTGCCAGCAGCGTAGCTGGGGGGGCATTAGGCTACACCTTC,CASSVAGGALGYTF
NA,TRBJ2-3,TRBD2,TRBV6-4,TGTGCCAGCAGTGACTTAGCGGGGGGGCCTCGTGATACGCAGTATTTT,CASSDLAGGPRDTQYF
NA,TRBJ2-7,NA,TRBV6-1,TGTGCCAGCAGTGACTACGGAGAACGAGGGATCGACGAGCAGTACTTC,CASSDYGERGIDEQYF
NA,TRBJ2-3,NA,TRBV27,TGTGCCAGCAGTTCGTCAGATACGCAGTATTTT,CASSSSDTQYF
NA,TRBJ2-7,NA,TRBV5-6,TGTGCCAGCAGCTTGGTTGGCAGGGAAAACGAGCAGTACTTC,CASSLVGRENEQYF
NA,TRBJ2-2,TRBD1,TRBV10-3,TGTGCCATCAGTAACCCCGGGACAGAGACCGGGGAGCTGTTTTTT,CAISNPGTETGELFF
few,TRBJ1-3,TRBD1,TRBV6-6,TGTGCCAGCACCCGACAGGGCTCTGGAAACACCATATATTTT,CASTRQGSGNTIYF
NA,TRBJ1-1,TRBD1,TRBV10-3,TGTGCCATCAGCCAGGGGGCGCGTACCCCTTTCTTT,CAISQGARTPFF
few,TRBJ2-7,NA,TRBV5-6,TGTGCCAGCAGCTACGGACAGAACTACGAGCAGTACTTC,CASSYGQNYEQYF
few,TRBJ1-5,TRBD1,TRBV30,TGTGCCTTATGGACAGGGGGAGGTCAGCCCCAGCATTTT,CALWTGGGQPQHF
NA,TRBJ2-1,TRBD2,TRBV15,TGTGCCACCAGCAGGCCGGGACTAGCGGGGCCCAGCTCCTACAATGAGCAGTTCTTC,CATSRPGLAGPSSYNEQFF
NA,TRBJ2-1,TRBD2,TRBV29-1,TGCAGCGCGACTAGCGAGTTTTCCTACAATGAGCAGTTCTTC,CSATSEFSYNEQFF
NA,TRBJ1-1,NA,TRBV6-5,TGTGCCGCTAGAGAAAACGGGAGAAGCACTGAAGCTTTCTTT,CAARENGRSTEAFF
NA,TRBJ1-5,NA,TRBV19,TGTGCCAGTAGTATAGTTTTCCAGGGCGGCAATCAGCCCCAGCATTTT,CASSIVFQGGNQPQHF
NA,TRBJ1-2,NA,TRBV27,TGTGCCAGCAGTTTTGAGTATGGCTACACCTTC,CASSFEYGYTF
NA,TRBJ2-7,TRBD1,TRBV6-5,TGTGCCAGCAGTGGGGACAGGGAATCGTCCGAGCAGTACTTC,CASSGDRESSEQYF
NA,TRBJ2-2,NA,TRBV5-6,TGTGCCAGCAGCTTGGCCCAACAGGGAAACACCGGGGAGCTGTTTTTT,CASSLAQQGNTGELFF
NA,TRBJ2-7,TRBD2,TRBV7-6,TGTGCCAGCAGCTCTGCGGCTTCCAGCGGGGGGGTGTACGAGCAGTACTTC,CASSSAASSGGVYEQYF
few,TRBJ2-7,TRBD1,TRBV7-6,TGTGCCAGCAGCTCCGGGACAGGGGTCCACGAGCAGTACTTC,CASSSGTGVHEQYF